Below, 4 T cell receptor beta chains from the same sample are listed, as sequenced in a study of OX40 agonist ivuxolimab in advanced cancers. Library preparation was by the immunoSEQ multiplex PCR assay. TCRdb holds this immuneACCESS table with in-frame rearrangements only. Some clones are missing; in checked studies, unresolved V genes explain under half, and the rest has no known cause. Across this sample there are 50,000 to 75,000 clones, with around nine tenths seen only once. The ten largest make up 0.7% to 0.95% of the sample. Sequenced material: CD4+ or CD8+ T cells sorted from blood, taken in a trial of the OX40 agonist ivuxolimab. The receptors come from an adult with an advanced solid tumor such as melanoma, head and neck, liver or kidney cancer.

The chain has TRBV11-2 and TRBJ2-7; a possible D gene is TRBD1 (6 bases). Germline-derived CDR1 and CDR2 are SGHAT and FQNNGV. The CDR3 extends over 15 amino acids. V was trimmed by 3 bases and J by 0 bases, leaving 12 bases between them. DNA for the CDR3: TGTGCCAGCAGCTTGTCACAGGGCAGCTCCTACGAGCAGTACTTC. It specifies CASSLSQGSSYEQYF. Combining the CDR3 with reference TRBV11-2 and TRBJ2-7 gives the whole variable domain EAGVAQSPRYKIIEKRQSVAFWCNPISGHATLYWYQQILGQGPKLLIQFQNNGVVDDSQLPKDRFSAERLKGVDSTLKIQPAKLEDSAVYLCASSLSQGSSYEQYFGPGTRLTVT.

The rearrangement links TRBV7-9 to TRBJ1-2, with 10 bases lining up with TRBD1. CDR1 SEHNR and CDR2 FQNEAQ come from the germline V gene (reference sequence). Trimming removed 0 bases from V and 10 bases from J; junction bases left unmatched: 5. This CDR3 is 14 amino acids long. The CDR3 nucleotides read TGTGCCAGCAGCTTAGCGGGGGGGACAGGGGCCTACACCTTC. This sequence encodes CASSLAGGTGAYTF.

The CDR3 reads CASRPGTAQETQYF. The CDR3 DNA reads TGTGCCAGCAGACCCGGGACAGCTCAAGAGACCCAGTACTTC. This rearrangement joins TRBV2 to TRBJ2-5, with TRBD1 identical over 7 bases. This CDR3 is 14 amino acids long. V was pared by 6 bases and J by 2 bases, with 6 bases of the junction left unmatched. Germline assignment: CDR1 SNHLY and CDR2 FYNNEI.

The V call is TRBV5-1, the J call TRBJ2-1; TRBD2 aligns across 8 bases. V shed 3 bases and J 6 bases; nucleotides not matched to a gene: 8. The CDR3 length is 15 residues. The germline CDR1 and CDR2 sequences are SGHRS and YFSETQ. The CDR3, as DNA: TGCGCCAGCAGCTCAGCCGGGACTAGTATCAATGAGCAGTTCTTC. Its translation: CASSSAGTSINEQFF.